Sequencing of this T cell receptor (beta chain) was carried out in a study of blood T cell repertoires in COVID-19. About the research overall: T cells, B-cell-depleted T cells, or PBMCs provided the cDNA or gDNA that served as material.

Profiling relied on immunoSEQ multiplex PCR, and the TCRdb table lists in-frame clones only, not all of them. This sample has tens of thousands of clones, with 80% found just once. Germline values: CDR1 KGHDR, CDR2 SFDVKD. This CDR3 comprises 15 residues. Germline trimming cut 7 bases from V and 1 base from J; bases unmatched to any gene: 2. Material for sequencing was peripheral blood. The receptor was isolated from a man aged 55 to 69 with acute or convalescent COVID-19. The chain links TRBV24-1 to TRBJ2-2; 10 positions agree with TRBD2. CDR3 residues: CATSLAGGNTGELFF. In DNA form, the CDR3 reads TGTGCCACCAGCTTAGCGGGGGGGAACACCGGGGAGCTGTTTTTT.